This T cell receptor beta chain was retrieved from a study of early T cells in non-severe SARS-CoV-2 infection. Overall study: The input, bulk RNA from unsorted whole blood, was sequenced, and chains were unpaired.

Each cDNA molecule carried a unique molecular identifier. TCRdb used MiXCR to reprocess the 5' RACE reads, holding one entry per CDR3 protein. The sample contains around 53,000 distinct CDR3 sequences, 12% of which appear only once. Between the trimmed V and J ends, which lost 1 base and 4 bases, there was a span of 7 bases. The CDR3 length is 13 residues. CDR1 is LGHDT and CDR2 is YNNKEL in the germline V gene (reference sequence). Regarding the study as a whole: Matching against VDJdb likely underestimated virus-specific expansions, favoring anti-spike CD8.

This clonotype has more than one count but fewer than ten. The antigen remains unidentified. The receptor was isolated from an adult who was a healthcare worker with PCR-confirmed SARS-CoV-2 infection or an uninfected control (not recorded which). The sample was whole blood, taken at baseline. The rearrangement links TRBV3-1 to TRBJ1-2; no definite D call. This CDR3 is CASSQGVGYGYTF. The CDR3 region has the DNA TGTGCCAGCAGCCAAGGGGTAGGCTATGGCTACACCTTC.